This T cell receptor (beta chain) was obtained from a study of response to subunit inactivated influenza vaccine (dated by TCRdb to between 2017 and 2018). Turning to the overall study: To follow how T cells responded to a trivalent subunit inactivated influenza vaccine, the researchers relied on deep quantitative profiling of the T cell receptor repertoire. Beyond this particular receptor, the publication reports: It was suggested by the authors that each seasonal influenza vaccination may recruit only a limited number of new T cells.

CDR1 and CDR2 were assigned from the germline V gene (reference sequence) as LGHDT and YNNKEL. The trim is 6 bases for V and 3 bases for J, with a gap of 14 bases between the germline ends. The CDR3 measures 15 amino acids from cysteine to phenylalanine. CDR3 DNA only is kept here, 45 bases in frame from base 1. Read against the paper, the sample's time point label means: 45 days after influenza vaccine administration. Libraries were made using RT-PCR. TCRdb shows the sequencer as Illumina HiSeq 2500. Starting from the raw public reads, TCRdb applied fastp trimming at Q25, assembled clones with MiXCR and retained in-frame beta chains. A single entry per CDR3 protein holds the most common genes and DNA from its merged rows. This sample comprises some 500,000 distinct CDR3 sequences, approximately 13% of them detected only once. Of the sample, about 12% falls within the top ten clones. This clonotype appeared a few times. Its cognate antigen has yet to be identified. No base quality values were provided; no much bigger clone lies one nucleotide off.

The chain is encoded by TRBV3-1 joined to TRBJ2-2; matching of 6 bases hints at TRBD1 as the D gene. The sample in question was PBMCs from blood, obtained more than 35 days after vaccination. This TCR was sampled from a man between 50 and 59 years old who received an inactivated influenza vaccine. Donor details come from another sample of the same person, matched by shared clones. In nucleotides, the sequence is TGTGCCAGCAGTACTCAGGGGACGGACACCGGGGAGCTGTTTTTT. This gives the protein CASSTQGTDTGELFF.